This T cell receptor beta chain came from a study of cytomegalovirus exposure and HLA in healthy donors listed by TCRdb under 2017. For context, the study as a whole: A later analysis indicated that the 130 or so validation repertoires were generated on the platform also employed for the approximately 690 repertoires of the first cohort. The aim of the study was to test whether cataloging public T cell receptors could identify signatures of past pathogen exposure. Along with the approximately 700-subject first cohort, a separate validation cohort of more than 90 different subjects was used. To predict cytomegalovirus infection status, the study combined high-throughput TCR immunosequencing, statistical association of individual TCRs with disease status, and machine learning. Broader findings and caveats from the paper: A later analysis found that TCRs clustered in the first cohort also tended to co-occur in the 120 validation repertoires, with about 94% of cluster scores above 0. A later analysis lacked HLA typing for the validation cohort, so it scored co-occurrence in that cohort across all 130 or so repertoires. It was suggested by the authors that the approach could potentially be generalized to other disease states and immunological phenotypes. Most TCR sequences were observed very rarely across donors, whereas some public TCRs were present in many individuals. The classifier was reported to diagnose cytomegalovirus status with high specificity and sensitivity in both the original cohort and the validation cohort. In the study, some 160 TCR beta chains were listed as associated with cytomegalovirus. In vitro tests confirmed that a few of the cytomegalovirus-associated TCR beta chains recognize cytomegalovirus antigens.

The library was made by the immunoSEQ multiplex PCR assay. As for the original processing: A statistical classification framework was developed to diagnose cytomegalovirus status using the catalog of TCR beta chain sequences. TCRdb retrieved this table from immuneACCESS and kept in-frame rearrangements only. Not all clones are present; in checked studies, unresolved V genes account for under half, and no reason is known for the remainder. The DNA gave D and trimming, while V, J and clone size come from that table. The sample table lists around 300,000 clones, 86% of them with a count of one. The top ten clonotypes cover roughly 1% of the sample. Donors formed part of the validation cohort, which comprised 120 subjects and was distinct from the first cohort of 666 subjects. CDR3 length: 14 amino acids, cysteine to phenylalanine. Only CDR3 DNA remains: 42 bases, in frame from the first base. Trimming removed 7 bases from V and 0 bases from J; the gene matches leave 7 bases unexplained. The germline V gene yields SQVTM for CDR1 and ANQGSEA for CDR2.

Of note for this clone: The clone's antigen remains unknown. No much larger clone exists at a distance of one base, and base qualities are not known.

This TCR derives from a woman younger than 35 in good health and CMV-seronegative. The sequence joins TRBV29-1 to TRBJ2-3, with 7 junctional bases fitting TRBD2. Input material: PBMCs. At the DNA level, the sequence is TGCAGCGCCCGGGACTACGAAAGCACAGATACGCAGTATTTT. This yields the protein CSARDYESTDTQYF.